This T cell receptor beta chain was captured by sequencing in a study of identical twins. Study results and caveats: Excess low generation probability was seen in twin-shared out-of-frame alpha sequences. Abundant beta clonotypes from cord blood had fewer insertions, unlike memory repertoires, which showed none. Donors were not followed over many years; analysis was cross-sectional.

Using its own MiXCR run on the 5' RACE reads, TCRdb lists one record per CDR3 protein. The data contain 250,000 or so distinct CDR3 sequences, approximately 8.3% of them seen just once; the ten biggest clones take up 2.5% to 3.5%. This clonotype was detected only a few times. Its cognate antigen is unknown. Germline V lookup: CDR1 SEHNR, CDR2 FQNEAQ (reference sequence). This CDR3 has 13 residues. V shed 3 bases and J shed 3 bases, with 9 bases lying between them. The same data also contributed to another study, on yellow fever vaccine responses in identical twins.

The chain joins TRBV7-9 to TRBJ2-7; D not resolved. Sequencing input: CD8+ T cells sorted from blood. The clonotype comes from a young woman in good health. CDR3 nucleotides: TGTGCCAGCAGCTTGGTGGGTCACTACGAGCAGTACTTC. Protein sequence: CASSLVGHYEQYF.